These 15 T cell receptor beta chains share one sample of origin, sequenced in a study of beta chain features in type 1 diabetes (dated by TCRdb to between 2018 and 2020). Here is what the overall study found, with its caveats: In all four CD4+ subsets, TCRB CDR3 length was moderately but significantly shorter in type 1 diabetes patients.

These receptors are not linked to any known antigen. The protocol used for the library was the immunoSEQ multiplex PCR assay. The High Capacity cDNA Reverse Transcription Kit was used to reverse transcribe all of the isolated RNA, meaning that expressed TCRB transcripts were what got sequenced. What TCRdb holds here is the immuneACCESS table cut down to in-frame rearrangements. Part of the clones is not present; checked against another copy, under half of the missing clones reflect an unresolved V gene, and the others are unexplained. The table for this sample lists about 340,000 clones; roughly 8.8% of them were counted only once. The top ten constitute over 0.95% of the sample. Sequencing used central memory CD4+ T cells from blood. These receptors came from a man aged 25-40 years with type 1 diabetes.

V gene TRBV14 combines with J gene TRBJ2-3, with D maybe TRBD1 (6 bases). V lost 0 bases, J lost 5 bases, and 18 bases lay in between. The germline CDR1 and CDR2 sequences are SGHDN and FVKESK. This CDR3 is built from 17 residues. The CDR3 here is CASSQDAQGLRRDTQYF. In nucleotides, the CDR3 is TGTGCCAGCAGCCAAGATGCACAGGGCCTACGGAGAGATACGCAGTATTTT.

At least ten counts were recorded for this clone. V and J are TRBV30 and TRBJ1-6; unclear D gene. The germline gives CDR1 GTSNPN, CDR2 SVGIG (reference sequence). The CDR3 totals 12 residues. Trimming left V 4 bases short and J 8 bases short, with 9 bases between. The chain's CDR3 is CAWTPGDSPLHF. In nucleotides, the CDR3 is TGTGCCTGGACCCCCGGTGATTCACCCCTCCACTTT.

DNA of the CDR3: TGCGCCAGCAGCCCGGGACAGAACTCCTACAATGAGCAGTTCTTC. Translation gives CASSPGQNSYNEQFF. The chain employs TRBV5-1 and TRBJ2-1, with 7 nucleotides matching TRBD1. The germline gives CDR1 SGHRS, CDR2 YFSETQ. Unmatched junction bases numbered 4, after V lost 4 bases and J lost 0 bases. This CDR3 spans 15 amino acids.

This clone showed up just a few times. The chain uses TRBV9 and TRBJ2-2, with D possibly called TRBD1 or TRBD2 (6 bases each). The CDR3 length is 18 residues. Trimming removed 3 bases from V and 3 bases from J, with 21 bases in between. CDR1 and CDR2 (germline): SGDLS, YYNGEE. CDR3 sequence: CASSAPGVGGEHTGELFF. Written as DNA, the CDR3 is TGTGCCAGCAGCGCGCCGGGTGTGGGGGGCGAGCACACCGGGGAGCTGTTTTTT.

There are many counts of this clone. The rearrangement uses TRBV7-9 and TRBJ1-1; 10 bases fit TRBD1. Looked up from germline, CDR1 is SEHNR and CDR2 is FQNEAQ (reference sequence). CDR3 length: 15 residues. Trimming at V came to 7 bases and at J to 0 bases, leaving 5 bases not matched to a gene. The CDR3 nucleotides read TGTGCCAGCACCTACGGGACAGGGGTGAACACTGAAGCTTTCTTT. Translation gives CASTYGTGVNTEAFF.

This clone was observed a few times. The V and J genes are TRBV27 and TRBJ1-2; D perhaps matches TRBD1 (5 bases). This CDR3 has 17 amino acids. The germline CDR1 and CDR2 sequences are MNHEY and SMNVEV (reference sequence). Trimming stripped 6 bases from V and 0 bases from J, with 20 bases between. CDR3 region: CASRGGEGRKSNYGYTF. The CDR3 nucleotides are TGTGCCAGCAGGGGAGGTGAGGGACGGAAATCTAACTATGGCTACACCTTC.

This clone was found a few times. The gene calls are TRBV18 and TRBJ1-5; D gene unclear. Germline CDR1 is KGHSH and CDR2 is LQKENI. V was cut by 5 bases and J by 1 base, with 12 bases left in between. This CDR3 comprises 15 residues. The CDR3 here is CASSDRALSNQPQHF. CDR3 DNA sequence: TGTGCCAGCTCAGACCGGGCTCTAAGCAATCAGCCCCAGCATTTT.

The sample holds a few counts of this clone. This chain uses TRBV5-1 with TRBJ2-7; TRBD1 agrees at 7 bases. Germline CDR1 and CDR2: SGHRS and YFSETQ. The ends lost 4 bases at V and 2 bases at J; junction bases unmatched: 12. The CDR3 spans 16 residues. The CDR3 DNA follows: TGCGCCAGCAGCCTTGGCCCGGGCCAGGGGGCCTACGAGCAGTACTTC. Translation: CASSLGPGQGAYEQYF. Variable domain in full (rest from reference TRBV5-1 and TRBJ2-7): KAGVTQTPRYLIKTRGQQVTLSCSPISGHRSVSWYQQTPGQGLQFLFEYFSETQRNKGNFPGRFSGRQFSNSRSEMNVSTLELGDSALYLCASSLGPGQGAYEQYFGPGTRLTVT.

This sequence joins TRBV5-6 and TRBJ2-2, with TRBD1 matching over 10 bases. This CDR3 region has 16 residues. Germline CDR1 and CDR2: SGHDT and YYEEEE. V dropped 2 bases and J dropped 6; count of bases not matched to a gene: 7. The CDR3 sequence is CASSFHRTGGAGELFF. The CDR3 region has the DNA TGTGCCAGCAGCTTCCACAGGACAGGGGGAGCCGGGGAGCTGTTTTTT.

The CDR3 reads CASSSGTSGQETQYF. The CDR3 DNA follows: TGTGCCAGCAGCTCCGGGACTAGCGGGCAAGAGACCCAGTACTTC. This chain links TRBV11-2 with TRBJ2-5; 12 bases are shared with TRBD2. The CDR3 contains 15 residues. Germline CDR1 is SGHAT and CDR2 is FQNNGV. With 4 bases clipped from V and 2 bases from J, the junction kept 2 bases outside the gene matches.

The chain links TRBV4-1 to TRBJ2-7; D ambiguous. V gave up 0 bases and J gave up 3 bases, with 9 bases separating them. From germline, CDR1 is MGHRA and CDR2 YSYEKL. The CDR3 is made up of 14 amino acids. CDR3 sequence reads: CASSQDPSGYEQYF. The CDR3 DNA follows: TGCGCCAGCAGCCAAGATCCCTCAGGCTACGAGCAGTACTTC.

The rearrangement links TRBV7-2 to TRBJ2-7; D might be TRBD1 (5 bases). The CDR3 has 14 residues. Trimming stripped 1 base from V and 5 bases from J, with 12 bases between. The germline V gene encodes CDR1 SGHTA and CDR2 FQGNSA. CDR3 region: CASSLGPGSNEQYF. DNA for the CDR3: TGTGCCAGCAGCTTAGGTCCAGGGTCCAACGAGCAGTACTTC.

The gene calls are TRBV2 and TRBJ2-4, with no clear D. Per germline, CDR1 SNHLY and CDR2 FYNNEI. The CDR3 is 16 amino acids. Between the trimmed V and J ends, which lost 6 bases and 0 bases, there was a span of 15 bases. The CDR3 region has the DNA TGTGCCAGCAGCTTCAGGACGGACCTAGCCAAAAACATTCAGTACTTC. Translated: CASSFRTDLAKNIQYF.

This clone came up a few times. The V call is TRBV28, the J call TRBJ1-5; no firm D call. Germline values: CDR1 MDHEN, CDR2 SYDVKM. The CDR3 is 14 amino acids. Trimming cost V 7 bases and J 2 bases, with 12 bases left between them. CDR3: CASNTNNGNQPQHF. The DNA for the CDR3 is TGTGCCAGCAACACAAACAATGGCAATCAGCCCCAGCATTTT.

This chain joins TRBV29-1 and TRBJ2-3; 8 nucleotides align to TRBD1. V dropped 4 bases and J dropped 1; count of bases not matched to a gene: 7. The length of the CDR3 is 15 residues. The V gene's germline CDR1 is SQVTM and CDR2 ANQGSEA. CDR3 in amino acids: CSVAQTGAGTDTQYF. The DNA for the CDR3 is TGCAGCGTTGCGCAGACAGGGGCAGGCACAGATACGCAGTATTTT.